The clone carrying this T cell receptor (beta chain) was detected a few times. Its antigen is undetermined. The DNA ends 3 residues before the CDR3 does, and the rest of the CDR3 is filled in from the germline J gene. This entry comes from a study of T cell clonality in common variable immunodeficiency. Profiled with immunoSEQ multiplex PCR; TCRdb holds only in-frame clones, not every one. Listed for the sample are about 23,000 clones, none seen a single time. Germline V gene data show CDR1 as LNHDA and CDR2 as SQIVND (reference sequence). Trimming cost V 6 bases and J 1 base; bases outside gene matches: 9. The CDR3 spans 16 residues. Study observations and caveats: CVID subjects showed higher TCRbeta clonality than healthy controls. Links between repertoire features and CVID complications were heterogeneity-limited. In common variable immunodeficiency, TCR beta chains reportedly carried fewer deletions and N-nucleotide insertions.

The chain carries TRBV19 and TRBJ1-5; 7 bases align to TRBD1. Sequences were obtained from peripheral blood mononuclear cells. The sequence derives from a human donor with common variable immunodeficiency. The CDR3 DNA, read in part, is TGTGCCAGTAGCCGGACAGGAGGAAAAAGCAATCAGCCC. Its translation is CASSRTGGKSNQP. The full CDR3 sequence reads CASSRTGGKSNQPQHF.